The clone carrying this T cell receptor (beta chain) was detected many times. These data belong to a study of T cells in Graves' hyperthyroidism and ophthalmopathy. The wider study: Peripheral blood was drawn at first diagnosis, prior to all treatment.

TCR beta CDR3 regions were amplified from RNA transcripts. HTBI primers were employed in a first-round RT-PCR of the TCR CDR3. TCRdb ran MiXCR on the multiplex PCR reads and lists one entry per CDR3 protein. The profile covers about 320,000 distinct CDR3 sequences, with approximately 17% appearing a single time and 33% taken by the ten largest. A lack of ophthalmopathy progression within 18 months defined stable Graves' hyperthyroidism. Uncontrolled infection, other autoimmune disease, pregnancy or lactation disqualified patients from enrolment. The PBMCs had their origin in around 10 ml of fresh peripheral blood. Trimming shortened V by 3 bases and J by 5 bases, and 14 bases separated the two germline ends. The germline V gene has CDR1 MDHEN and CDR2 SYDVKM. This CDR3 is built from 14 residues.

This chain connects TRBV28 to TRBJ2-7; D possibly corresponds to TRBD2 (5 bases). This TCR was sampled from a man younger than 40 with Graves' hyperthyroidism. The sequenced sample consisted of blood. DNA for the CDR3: TGTGCCAGCAGTTTCCCTCGTCCGGGGAACGAGCAGTACTTC. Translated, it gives CASSFPRPGNEQYF.